Sequencing of this T cell receptor beta chain was carried out in a study of blood T cell repertoires in COVID-19. This CDR3 region has 14 residues. The V end lost 6 bases, the J end lost 11 bases, and 20 bases lay between the germline ends. In germline, CDR1 is MNHEY, CDR2 SVGAGI. Clones were sequenced by immunoSEQ multiplex PCR, and TCRdb holds only the in-frame ones, with some missing. Among 280,000 or so clones listed, 85% were seen once. The chain recombines TRBV6-5 with TRBJ1-3; no firm D call. Sequencing was done on a sample of PBMCs or T cells enriched from blood (not recorded which). The receptor comes from a woman aged 50 to 60 who had recovered from COVID-19. The CDR3 here is CASSQSKERVSIYF. CDR3 sequence (DNA): TGTGCCAGCAGCCAATCCAAGGAGCGGGTTTCCATATATTTT.